This TCR beta chain stems from a study of CD8+ T cells in alopecia areata. Treatment here: oral pan-JAK inhibitor, 5-10 mg twice daily. Researchers picked out CD4+ and CD8+ T cells from PBMCs by sorting. Reverse transcribed after extraction, RNA yielded cDNA as the sequencing template. Using immunoSEQ multiplex PCR, the repertoire was profiled, and TCRdb retains in-frame clones only, with some absent. The profile shows about 200,000 clones, roughly two fifths of them singletons. The clonotype originates from a human donor with alopecia areata. Specimen: CD4+ T cells sorted from blood, collected at approximately week 30, from a patient treated with tofacitinib.

CDR3 sequence (DNA): TGCGCCAGCAGCTTTAACCCCCAAGGAGGGGTCAACACTGAAGCTTTCTTT. Its protein is CASSFNPQGGVNTEAFF. V and J are TRBV5-1 and TRBJ1-1; D is possibly TRBD1 (5 bases). The CDR3 has 17 amino acids. Trimming pared 2 bases from V and 2 bases from J, leaving 19 bases between. Germline lookup yields CDR1 SGHRS and CDR2 YFSETQ.